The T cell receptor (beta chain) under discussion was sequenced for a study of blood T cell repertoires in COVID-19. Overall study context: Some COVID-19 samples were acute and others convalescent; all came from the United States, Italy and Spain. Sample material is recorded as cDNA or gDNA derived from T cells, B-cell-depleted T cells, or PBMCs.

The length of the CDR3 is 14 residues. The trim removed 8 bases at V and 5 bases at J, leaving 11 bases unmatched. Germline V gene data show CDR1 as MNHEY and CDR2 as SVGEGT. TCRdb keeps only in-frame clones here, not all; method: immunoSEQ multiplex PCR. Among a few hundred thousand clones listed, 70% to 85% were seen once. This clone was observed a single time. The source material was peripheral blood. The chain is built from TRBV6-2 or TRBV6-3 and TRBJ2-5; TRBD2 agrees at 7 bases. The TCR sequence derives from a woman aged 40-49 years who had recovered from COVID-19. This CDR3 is CASGSLAVGETQYF. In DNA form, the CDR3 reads TGTGCCAGCGGTTCCCTAGCGGTAGGGGAGACCCAGTACTTC.